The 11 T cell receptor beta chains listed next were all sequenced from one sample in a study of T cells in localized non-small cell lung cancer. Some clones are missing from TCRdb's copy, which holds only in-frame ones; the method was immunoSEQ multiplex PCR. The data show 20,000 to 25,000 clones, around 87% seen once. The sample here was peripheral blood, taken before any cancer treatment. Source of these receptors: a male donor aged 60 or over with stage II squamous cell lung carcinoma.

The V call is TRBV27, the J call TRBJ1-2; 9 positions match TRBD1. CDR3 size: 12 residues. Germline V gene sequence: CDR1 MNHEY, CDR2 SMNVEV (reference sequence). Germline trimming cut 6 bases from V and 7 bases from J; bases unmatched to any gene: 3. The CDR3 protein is CASRKDRGGYTF. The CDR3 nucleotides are TGTGCCAGCAGGAAGGACAGGGGTGGCTACACCTTC.

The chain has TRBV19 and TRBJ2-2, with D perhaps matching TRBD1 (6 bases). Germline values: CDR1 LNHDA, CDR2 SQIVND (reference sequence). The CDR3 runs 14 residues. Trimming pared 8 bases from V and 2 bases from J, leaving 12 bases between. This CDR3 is CASQTGQNTGELFF. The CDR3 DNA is TGTGCCAGTCAGACGGGACAAAACACCGGGGAGCTGTTTTTT.

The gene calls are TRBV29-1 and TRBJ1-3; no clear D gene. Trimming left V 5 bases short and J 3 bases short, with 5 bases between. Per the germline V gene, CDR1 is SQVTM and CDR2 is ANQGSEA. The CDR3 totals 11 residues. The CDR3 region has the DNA TGCAGCGTTTTGATTGGAAACACCATATATTTT. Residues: CSVLIGNTIYF.

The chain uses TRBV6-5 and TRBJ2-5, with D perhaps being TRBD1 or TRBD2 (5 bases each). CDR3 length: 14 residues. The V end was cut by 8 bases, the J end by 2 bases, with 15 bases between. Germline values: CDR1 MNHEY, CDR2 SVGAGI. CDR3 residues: CASHRSGRQETQYF. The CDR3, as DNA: TGTGCCAGCCACAGGTCGGGGCGGCAAGAGACCCAGTACTTC.

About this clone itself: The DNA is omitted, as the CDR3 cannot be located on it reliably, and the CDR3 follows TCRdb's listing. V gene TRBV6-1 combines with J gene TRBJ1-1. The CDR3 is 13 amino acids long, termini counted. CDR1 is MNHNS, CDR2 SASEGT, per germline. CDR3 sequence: CASSVAGGTEASF.

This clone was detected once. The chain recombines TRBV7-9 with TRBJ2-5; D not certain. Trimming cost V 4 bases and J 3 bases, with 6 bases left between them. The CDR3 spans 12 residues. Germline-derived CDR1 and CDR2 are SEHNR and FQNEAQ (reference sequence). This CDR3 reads CASSYEKETQYF. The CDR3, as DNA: TGTGCCAGCAGCTACGAGAAAGAGACCCAGTACTTC.

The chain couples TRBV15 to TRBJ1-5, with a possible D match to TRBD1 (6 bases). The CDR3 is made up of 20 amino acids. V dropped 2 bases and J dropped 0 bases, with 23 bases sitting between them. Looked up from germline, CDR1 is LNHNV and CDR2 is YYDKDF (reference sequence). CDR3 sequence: CATSRPPRERGEDSNQPQHF. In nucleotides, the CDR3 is TGTGCCACCAGCAGACCCCCAAGGGAAAGGGGGGAAGATAGCAATCAGCCCCAGCATTTT.

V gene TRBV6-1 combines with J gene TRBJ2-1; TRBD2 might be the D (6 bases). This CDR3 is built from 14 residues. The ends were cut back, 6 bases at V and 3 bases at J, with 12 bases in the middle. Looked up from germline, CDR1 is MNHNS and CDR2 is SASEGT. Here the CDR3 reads CASSPAGVYNEQFF. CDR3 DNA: TGTGCCAGCAGCCCAGCGGGTGTCTACAATGAGCAGTTCTTC.

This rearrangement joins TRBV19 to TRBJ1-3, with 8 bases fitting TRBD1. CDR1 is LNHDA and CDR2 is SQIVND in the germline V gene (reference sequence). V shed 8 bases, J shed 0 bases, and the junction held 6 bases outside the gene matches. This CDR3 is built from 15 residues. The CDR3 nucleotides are TGTGCCAGTGGGGACAGGCGCCGCTCTGGAAACACCATATATTTT. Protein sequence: CASGDRRRSGNTIYF.

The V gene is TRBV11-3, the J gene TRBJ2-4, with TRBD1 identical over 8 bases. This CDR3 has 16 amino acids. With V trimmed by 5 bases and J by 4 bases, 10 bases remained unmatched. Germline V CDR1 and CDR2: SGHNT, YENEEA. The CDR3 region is CASSGPDRAGKNIQYF. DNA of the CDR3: TGTGCCAGCAGCGGGCCGGACAGGGCTGGGAAAAACATTCAGTACTTC. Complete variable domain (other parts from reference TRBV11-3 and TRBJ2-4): EAGVVQSPRYKIIEKKQPVAFWCNPISGHNTLYWYLQNLGQGPELLIRYENEEAVDDSQLPKDRFSAERLKGVDSTLKIQPAELGDSAVYLCASSGPDRAGKNIQYFGAGTRLSVL.

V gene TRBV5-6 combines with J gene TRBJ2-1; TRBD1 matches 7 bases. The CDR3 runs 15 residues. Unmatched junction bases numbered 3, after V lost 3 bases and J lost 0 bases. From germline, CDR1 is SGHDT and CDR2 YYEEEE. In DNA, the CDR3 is TGTGCCAGCAGCTGGGGGACAGTCTCCTACAATGAGCAGTTCTTC. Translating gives CASSWGTVSYNEQFF.